This is a list of T cell receptor beta chains from one sample in a study of shared clonotypes between healthy human individuals. Produced via immunoSEQ multiplex PCR; TCRdb's table is partial and in-frame only. Of some 2.1 million clones listed, 90% to 95% are singletons. The sequencing sample was made of naive CD8+ T cells from PBMCs. These receptors were taken from a man younger than 30 in good health. Some clones in this sample may be carry-over from other donors' samples. The CDR3 runs from the conserved cysteine through the conserved F or W. The order of the fields is clone size, V gene, D gene, J gene, CDR3 DNA, CDR3 protein. The D gene is left open where the match is weak. Not every row has a clone size; where given, it reads once, few, many or a size class.

>NA|TRBV9|TRBD2|TRBJ2-1
TGTGCCAGCAGTAGACCCCGCAGGCGGGAGGGGGACTACAATGAGCAGTTCTTC
CASSRPRRREGDYNEQFF
>NA|TRBV27|TRBD2|TRBJ2-7
TGTGCCAGCAGTATTAGCGGGAGGGCTCTCTACGAGCAGTACTTC
CASSISGRALYEQYF
>NA|TRBV29-1|NA|TRBJ1-2
TGCAGCGTTGACCAACCTTCGGGCCCGTACTATGGCTACACCTTC
CSVDQPSGPYYGYTF
>NA|TRBV10-3|TRBD2|TRBJ2-7
TGTGCCACCAAGACTAGCGGGGATGACTACGAGCAGTACTTC
CATKTSGDDYEQYF
>NA|TRBV11-2|NA|TRBJ1-1
TGTGCCAGCAGGAGATGGGCTTTTAACGCTGAAGCTTTCTTT
CASRRWAFNAEAFF
>NA|TRBV19|TRBD2|TRBJ2-3
TGTGCCAGTACCGTAACTAGCGGGAACATTTATACGCAGTATTTT
CASTVTSGNIYTQYF
>NA|TRBV9|NA|TRBJ2-7
TGTGCCAGCAGCGGCTCCGCCTCGAACTACGAGCAGTACTTC
CASSGSASNYEQYF
>NA|TRBV7-2|NA|TRBJ2-7
TGTGCCAGCAGCCCCCGGACGCACTACGAGCAGTACTTC
CASSPRTHYEQYF
>NA|TRBV6-1|NA|TRBJ2-1
TGTGCCAGCAGTCGTCCCATGCTTAATGAGCAGTTCTTC
CASSRPMLNEQFF
>NA|TRBV7-9|NA|TRBJ1-1
TGTGCCAGCAGCAGACAGCATGAAGCTTTCTTT
CASSRQHEAFF
>NA|TRBV27|NA|TRBJ1-3
TGTGCCAGCAGTCCGTCGACAGGTCTTGGAAACACCATATATTTT
CASSPSTGLGNTIYF
>NA|TRBV7-9|NA|TRBJ2-1
TGTGCCAGCAGCTCGTTGGGGGGAAGGTACAATGAGCAGTTCTTC
CASSSLGGRYNEQFF
>NA|TRBV6-1|TRBD1|TRBJ1-2
TGTGCCAGCAGTAACAGGGGGCTCGACGGCTACACCTTC
CASSNRGLDGYTF
>NA|TRBV27|TRBD2|TRBJ2-7
TGTGCCAGCAGTTTATTGTGGCGGGAGGGGCCGGGAATAACCGAGCAGTACTTC
CASSLLWREGPGITEQYF
>NA|TRBV2|TRBD2|TRBJ2-7
TGTGCCAGCAGTGAATACATAGGGAGCGGGGTAGCGTCGGGGTACGAGCAGTACTTC
CASSEYIGSGVASGYEQYF
>NA|TRBV7-9|NA|TRBJ2-7
TGTGCCAGCAGCGACATCCACGAGCAGTACTTC
CASSDIHEQYF
>NA|TRBV5-6|TRBD1|TRBJ2-5
TGTGCCAGCAGCACAACAGGGGATCTTAGAGAGACCCAGTACTTC
CASSTTGDLRETQYF
>once|TRBV6-5|NA|TRBJ1-2
TGTGCCAGCAGCCCTATAGGGGGTGGATATGGCTACACCTTC
CASSPIGGGYGYTF
>NA|TRBV28|NA|TRBJ1-2
TGTGCCAGCAGCCCGTCTAACTATGGCTACACCTTC
CASSPSNYGYTF
>NA|TRBV14|NA|TRBJ2-7
TGTGCCAGCAGCCAAGGCGGCGGGCCTCCCAACGAGCAGTACTTC
CASSQGGGPPNEQYF
>NA|TRBV9|NA|TRBJ2-7
TGTGCCAGCAGCGACGCCCGGGGGCGCGAGCAGTACTTC
CASSDARGREQYF
>NA|TRBV7-3|NA|TRBJ2-1
TGTGCCAGCAGCTTACTTTACGGCAATGAGCAGTTCTTC
CASSLLYGNEQFF
>NA|TRBV7-9|TRBD2|TRBJ2-1
TGTGCCGGACTAGCGGGGCCCTCCTACAATGAGCAGTTCTTC
CAGLAGPSYNEQFF
>NA|TRBV27|NA|TRBJ1-5
TGTGCCAGCAGCAGAGATACAGGGCAGGGGAATCAGCCCCAGCATTTT
CASSRDTGQGNQPQHF
>NA|TRBV5-4|TRBD1|TRBJ2-7
TGTGCCAGCAGCCCCCGGACAGGTTTTATCCACGAGCAGTACTTC
CASSPRTGFIHEQYF
>NA|TRBV5-4|TRBD2|TRBJ2-3
TGTGCCAGCAGCTTGGGCCTGACTAGCGGGAGTGGAGATACGCAGTATTTT
CASSLGLTSGSGDTQYF
>NA|TRBV10-3|TRBD2|TRBJ2-3
TGTGCCATGAGCCAGCTTCGGGAGCGGGGCGGGGGGCCAGATACGCAGTATTTT
CAMSQLRERGGGPDTQYF
>once|TRBV10-3|NA|TRBJ1-5
TGTGCCATCGGGGCGGGAGGCGTCAATCAGCCCCAGCATTTT
CAIGAGGVNQPQHF
>NA|TRBV5-6|NA|TRBJ2-1
TGTGCCAGCAGCTTTGGGGGTGTCTTCAATGAGCAGTTCTTC
CASSFGGVFNEQFF
>NA|TRBV7-2|NA|TRBJ2-2
TGTGCCAGCAGCTCGACAGTTCGGAACACCGGGGAGCTGTTTTTT
CASSSTVRNTGELFF
>NA|TRBV4-3|TRBD2|TRBJ2-5
TGCGCCAGCAGCCAAGATTGGGGGGGGCAAGAGACCCAGTACTTC
CASSQDWGGQETQYF
>NA|TRBV7-2|NA|TRBJ2-7
TGTGCCAGCAGCTTAGGGATCGGGTTTGACTACGAGCAGTACTTC
CASSLGIGFDYEQYF
>NA|TRBV25-1|NA|TRBJ2-2
TGTGCCAGCAGTGGAGGAGCCGGGGAGCTGTTTTTT
CASSGGAGELFF
>NA|TRBV9|NA|TRBJ2-7
TGTGCCAGCAGCGTAGGGACGGGCAGCTCCTACGAGCAGTACTTC
CASSVGTGSSYEQYF
>NA|TRBV4-3|NA|TRBJ1-6
TGCGCCAGCAGCCAAGGAAGGGGGGCCTCCTATAATTCACCCCTCCACTTT
CASSQGRGASYNSPLHF
>NA|TRBV11-2|NA|TRBJ2-3
TGTGCCAGCAGCCCCCTAGCTCGCACAGATACGCAGTATTTT
CASSPLARTDTQYF
>NA|TRBV27|NA|TRBJ2-6
TGTGCCAGCAGTTTATCGATCCGGGCGGGGGCCAACGTCCTGACTTTC
CASSLSIRAGANVLTF
>NA|TRBV6-6|NA|TRBJ1-5
TGTGCCAGCAGTTATTCCGTCGGAATGTCCACGCATTTT
CASSYSVGMSTHF
>NA|TRBV11-3|NA|TRBJ2-1
TGTGCCAGCAGCTTTGGGGGAAATGAGCAGTTCTTC
CASSFGGNEQFF
>NA|TRBV7-8|NA|TRBJ2-3
TGTGCCAGCAGCGTCGGGGTCACAGATACGCAGTATTTT
CASSVGVTDTQYF
>NA|TRBV9|NA|TRBJ2-1
TGTGCCAGCAGCGGCGGACTAGCTGACAGGGTTGAGCAGTTCTTC
CASSGGLADRVEQFF
>NA|TRBV5-6|NA|TRBJ1-1
TGTGCCAGCAGCCCCTCCTCCCAATGGCTGAACACTGAAGCTTTCTTT
CASSPSSQWLNTEAFF
>NA|TRBV7-8|NA|TRBJ1-2
TGTGCCAGCAGCTCCTTCTTGGACATCGGGAACTATGGCTACACCTTC
CASSSFLDIGNYGYTF
>NA|TRBV7-8|TRBD1|TRBJ2-6
TGTGCCAGCAGCTACTGGCCGGGACAGGGGGCACACTCTGGGGCCAACGTCCTGACTTTC
CASSYWPGQGAHSGANVLTF
>NA|TRBV29-1|NA|TRBJ2-2
TGCAGCGTTCTGTGGAGGGACGGTGGCACCGGGGAGCTGTTTTTT
CSVLWRDGGTGELFF
>NA|TRBV4-1|TRBD2|TRBJ2-3
TGCGCCAGCAGCCACCCAGGGACTAGCGGTAGCACAGATACGCAGTATTTT
CASSHPGTSGSTDTQYF
>NA|TRBV5-6|TRBD1|TRBJ2-7
TGTGCCAGCAGCTTCTCCCGGGACAGGAGTTACGAGCAGTACTTC
CASSFSRDRSYEQYF
>NA|TRBV28|NA|TRBJ2-3
TGTGCCACCTCTGACGGGAGCACAGATACGCAGTATTTT
CATSDGSTDTQYF
>NA|TRBV19|TRBD2|TRBJ2-1
TGTGCCAGTAGTGCCGGGACTAGGGATTTCAATGAGCAGTTCTTC
CASSAGTRDFNEQFF
>NA|TRBV6-5|NA|TRBJ2-1
TGTGCCAGCAGTTCCCCCCAGGCGATAGTTCCTCCAGAGCAGTTCTTC
CASSSPQAIVPPEQFF
>NA|TRBV2|TRBD1|TRBJ2-7
TGTGCCAGCACACTCCGGGACAGGATCTACGAGCAGTACTTC
CASTLRDRIYEQYF
>NA|TRBV27|TRBD2|TRBJ2-7
TGTGCCAGCAGCCCAGGACTAGCGCCTACCTACGAGCAGTACTTC
CASSPGLAPTYEQYF
>once|TRBV5-6|NA|TRBJ2-7
TGTGCCAGCAGCTCAAGCTACGAGCAGTACTTC
CASSSSYEQYF
>NA|TRBV27|NA|TRBJ2-7
TGTGCCAGCAGTTTATGGGCCTCCCAGCAGTACTTC
CASSLWASQQYF
>NA|TRBV27|TRBD2|TRBJ2-1
TGTGCCAGCAGTTCAGAAAGCGGGAGGGACTACAATGAGCAGTTCTTC
CASSSESGRDYNEQFF